The next 26 T cell receptor beta chains were all read from a single sample in a study of T cell responses to AZD1222 COVID-19 vaccine. The assay was immunoSEQ multiplex PCR, and TCRdb's table has in-frame clones only and misses some. The table includes roughly 93,000 clones, approximately 89% detected once. This specimen consisted of peripheral blood, obtained 28 days after the second AZD1222 dose. The receptors were sampled from an adult who received the AZD1222 COVID-19 vaccine.

The chain joins TRBV19 to TRBJ1-6, with 8 nucleotides matching TRBD1. The J segment lost 7 bases and the V segment lost 5 bases, leaving 7 bases of the junction unmatched. CDR1 and CDR2 from the germline V gene are LNHDA and SQIVND (reference sequence). The CDR3 sequence is 15 residues long. CDR3 protein: CASSLLGQGNSPLHF. The CDR3 nucleotides are TGTGCCAGTAGTCTACTAGGACAGGGAAATTCACCCCTCCACTTT.

The chain links TRBV10-2 to TRBJ1-2; 12 bases align to TRBD1. Germline V gene lookup returns CDR1 WSHSY and CDR2 SAAADI. The CDR3 length is 16 residues. V gave up 0 bases and J gave up 4 bases; unmatched junction bases: 3. The CDR3 protein is CASSESGQGASYGYTF. In nucleotides, the CDR3 is TGCGCCAGCAGTGAGTCGGGACAGGGGGCGAGCTATGGCTACACCTTC.

The rearrangement links TRBV4-1 to TRBJ1-5, with D maybe TRBD1 (5 bases). CDR1 and CDR2 (germline): MGHRA, YSYEKL. CDR3 size: 17 residues. Deletions cut 3 bases from V and 2 bases from J, with 17 bases between. The CDR3 DNA sequence: TGCGCCAGCAGCCAGGGCCCAGGGATTTCTGGCAATCAGCCCCAGCATTTT. It specifies CASSQGPGISGNQPQHF.

The chain is built from TRBV28 and TRBJ2-7; TRBD2 matches 10 bases. V shed 6 bases, J shed 6 bases, and the junction held 2 bases outside the gene matches. CDR1 and CDR2 (germline): MDHEN, SYDVKM. The CDR3 has 12 residues. This chain's CDR3 is CASRLAGPEQYF. In DNA, the CDR3 is TGTGCCAGCAGACTAGCGGGGCCCGAGCAGTACTTC.

This chain uses TRBV19 with TRBJ1-3; D remains ambiguous. CDR1 is LNHDA and CDR2 is SQIVND in the germline V gene (reference sequence). This CDR3 comprises 15 residues. V lost 3 bases, J lost 0 bases, and 9 bases lay in between. The CDR3 sequence is CASSIERSSGNTIYF. In DNA, the CDR3 is TGTGCCAGTAGTATTGAACGATCCTCTGGAAACACCATATATTTT. Variable domain in full (rest from reference TRBV19 and TRBJ1-3): DGGITQSPKYLFRKEGQNVTLSCEQNLNHDAMYWYRQDPGQGLRLIYYSQIVNDFQKGDIAEGYSVSREKKESFPLTVTSAQKNPTAFYLCASSIERSSGNTIYFGEGSWLTVV.

This clone is a singleton in its sample. The chain uses TRBV12-3 or TRBV12-4 and TRBJ1-6, with 9 positions matching TRBD1. The CDR3 totals 13 residues. The ends lost 2 bases at V and 13 bases at J; junction bases unmatched: 3. CDR3: CASSLTGGDPLHF. CDR3 nucleotides: TGTGCCAGCAGTTTAACAGGGGGCGATCCCCTCCACTTT.

The chain links TRBV6-1 to TRBJ1-2; no clear D. The CDR3 loop spans 12 amino acids. The germline V and J ends were trimmed by 3 bases and 5 bases, with 7 bases remaining between them. Looked up from germline, CDR1 is MNHNS and CDR2 is SASEGT. The CDR3 loop is CASSEPHYGYTF. Here the CDR3 DNA reads TGTGCCAGCAGTGAGCCTCATTATGGCTACACCTTC.

The rearrangement uses TRBV7-9 and TRBJ1-5, with 8 positions matching TRBD1. The CDR3 runs to 17 residues. V was pared by 5 bases and J by 7 bases, with 16 bases of the junction left unmatched. From germline, CDR1 is SEHNR and CDR2 FQNEAQ (reference sequence). The CDR3 DNA reads TGTGCCAGCAGCCCTAGCTGGACAGGGAGGTTGGGGCAGCCCCAGCATTTT. Translation: CASSPSWTGRLGQPQHF.

The chain employs TRBV10-2 and TRBJ2-3; D possibly corresponds to TRBD2 (5 bases). Between the trimmed V and J ends, which lost 8 bases and 3 bases, there was a span of 12 bases. The CDR3 length is 13 residues. The germline gives CDR1 WSHSY, CDR2 SAAADI. As DNA, the CDR3 is TGCGCCAGCCGGCGCGGGCAGACAGATACGCAGTATTTT. This encodes CASRRGQTDTQYF.

V is TRBV24-1 and J is TRBJ2-3; TRBD1 matches at 10 bases. The CDR3 has 17 amino acids. Germline lookup yields CDR1 KGHDR and CDR2 SFDVKD. V was pared by 1 base and J by 7 bases, with 10 bases of the junction left unmatched. CDR3 amino acids: CATSDFGETGGMYTQYF. In DNA form, the CDR3 reads TGTGCCACCAGTGATTTCGGAGAGACAGGGGGCATGTATACGCAGTATTTT.

The chain uses TRBV29-1 and TRBJ1-2; 9 nucleotides agree with TRBD1. Trimming took 5 bases from V and 6 from J; bases not matched to a gene: 16. Germline CDR1 reads SQVTM; CDR2 reads ANQGSEA. This CDR3 has 16 amino acids. CDR3 in DNA: TGCAGCGTTCCTGCGGGGACAGGGTCCTTTGGGGATGGCTACACCTTC. Protein sequence: CSVPAGTGSFGDGYTF.

V is TRBV9 and J is TRBJ1-3; the match to TRBD1 covers 9 bases. The germline gives CDR1 SGDLS, CDR2 YYNGEE. This CDR3 region has 15 residues. J gave up 1 base and V 2 bases, and 1 base lay outside the gene matches. DNA for the CDR3: TGTGCCAGCAGCGTGGGGACAGGGTCTGGAAACACCATATATTTT. Its translation: CASSVGTGSGNTIYF.

V is TRBV5-1 and J is TRBJ2-5, with D possibly being TRBD2 (5 bases). CDR3 length equals 13 residues. Deletions cut 7 bases from V and 2 bases from J, with 12 bases between. Germline CDR1 is SGHRS and CDR2 is YFSETQ. The CDR3 here is CASGSRGQETQYF. CDR3 nucleotides: TGCGCCAGCGGGAGTAGAGGGCAAGAGACCCAGTACTTC. The full variable domain, in which reference TRBV5-1 and TRBJ2-5 provide the parts outside the CDR3, is KAGVTQTPRYLIKTRGQQVTLSCSPISGHRSVSWYQQTPGQGLQFLFEYFSETQRNKGNFPGRFSGRQFSNSRSEMNVSTLELGDSALYLCASGSRGQETQYFGPGTRLLVL.

This clone was observed once. The V and J genes are TRBV7-7 and TRBJ2-7, with D perhaps given as TRBD1 or TRBD2 (5 bases each). This CDR3 is 18 amino acids long. Germline CDR1 and CDR2: SSHAT and FNYEAQ (reference sequence). DNA of the CDR3: TGTGCTAGCAGCCGATTAGGGGACCGCAGAATACATACCTACGAGCAGTACGTC. Translation gives CASSRLGDRRIHTYEQYV.

The rearrangement joins TRBV27 to TRBJ1-5, with a tentative D call TRBD1 (5 bases). CDR1 and CDR2 from the germline V gene are MNHEY and SMNVEV (reference sequence). V was shortened by 6 bases and J by 0 bases, with 9 bases between the two germline ends. The CDR3 sequence is 14 residues long. CDR3 region: CASSQDNSNQPQHF. In DNA, the CDR3 is TGTGCCAGCAGCCAGGACAATAGCAATCAGCCCCAGCATTTT.

Only one count was recorded for this clone. The chain recombines TRBV10-3 with TRBJ1-5; 8 bases map to TRBD1. The CDR3 runs to 15 residues. With 6 bases clipped from V and 3 bases from J, the junction kept 7 bases outside the gene matches. The germline CDR1 and CDR2 sequences are ENHRY and SYGVKD. CDR3 amino acids: CAIRPGTGHNQPQHF. CDR3 DNA: TGTGCCATCAGACCCGGGACAGGTCACAATCAGCCCCAGCATTTT.

The chain combines TRBV5-1 with TRBJ2-3; D may match TRBD1 or TRBD2 (5 bases each). CDR1 is SGHRS and CDR2 is YFSETQ in the germline V gene. Trimming shortened V by 0 bases and J by 6 bases, and 8 bases separated the two germline ends. CDR3 length: 13 amino acids. Here the CDR3 DNA reads TGCGCCAGCAGCTTGGTGGGGGTGGATACGCAGTATTTT. Translating gives CASSLVGVDTQYF.

The CDR3 DNA sequence: TGCGCCAGCAGTTATAGCACAGATACGCAGTATTTT. Protein sequence: CASSYSTDTQYF. The genes are TRBV5-1 and TRBJ2-3; unclear D gene. Germline V gene lookup returns CDR1 SGHRS and CDR2 YFSETQ. The CDR3 length is 12 residues. Trimming shortened V by 5 bases and J by 0 bases, and 4 bases separated the two germline ends.

The chain has TRBV5-4 and TRBJ2-3; tentatively, D is TRBD1 or TRBD2 (6 bases each). The CDR3 has 15 amino acids. Per germline, CDR1 SGHNT and CDR2 YYREEE (reference sequence). Trimming pared 0 bases from V and 4 bases from J, leaving 12 bases between. The CDR3 loop is CASSLGPGAADTQYF. CDR3 nucleotide sequence: TGTGCCAGCAGCTTGGGACCGGGGGCAGCAGATACGCAGTATTTT.

The chain is built from TRBV15 and TRBJ2-5, with TRBD2 matching over 7 bases. With V trimmed by 5 bases and J by 0 bases, 6 bases remained unmatched. Germline V lookup: CDR1 LNHNV, CDR2 YYDKDF (reference sequence). The CDR3 length is 15 residues. In nucleotides, the CDR3 is TGTGCCACCAGCGCCACCGGGGGGTACCAAGAGACCCAGTACTTC. It is translated as CATSATGGYQETQYF.

As regards this clone: Since the CDR3 does not end with the conserved phenylalanine or tryptophan, this likely comes from a read error. It is unclear where the CDR3 begins or ends on the DNA, so no DNA is shown, and the CDR3 is as TCRdb lists it. The chain uses TRBV10-1 and TRBJ2-7; the table's D call, TRBD1, was not checked against the DNA. Germline V gives CDR1 WNHNN, CDR2 SYGVQD (reference sequence). The CDR3 is made up of 10 amino acids, end residues included. The CDR3 region is CASSESQGVI.

The genes are TRBV10-3 and TRBJ1-5; D is unclear. Trimming took 2 bases from V and 1 from J, leaving 9 bases between them. CDR3 length equals 15 residues. The germline V gene encodes CDR1 ENHRY and CDR2 SYGVKD. CDR3 DNA: TGTGCCATCAGTGAGGTCGGGCAGAGCAATCAGCCCCAGCATTTT. Residues: CAISEVGQSNQPQHF.

This chain links TRBV6-5 with TRBJ1-1; TRBD1 agrees at 7 bases. CDR1 and CDR2 from the germline V gene are MNHEY and SVGAGI. The V gene end was trimmed by 0 bases and the J gene end by 4 bases; junction bases not matched to a gene: 2. The CDR3 consists of 14 residues. CDR3 sequence: CASSYSNRGTEAFF. As DNA, the CDR3 is TGTGCCAGCAGTTACTCGAACAGGGGCACTGAAGCTTTCTTT.

This chain uses TRBV5-1 with TRBJ1-2, with a possible D match to TRBD1 (5 bases). V lost 4 bases and J 0 bases, leaving 16 bases between the germline ends. The length of the CDR3 is 16 residues. In germline, CDR1 is SGHRS, CDR2 YFSETQ. CDR3 coding DNA: TGCGCCAGCAGCCCGGACGGGGGTAGGGCTAACTATGGCTACACCTTC. This sequence encodes CASSPDGGRANYGYTF.

This clone came up once. This sequence joins TRBV7-8 and TRBJ1-1; D is ambiguous. Trimming took off 4 bases at V and 6 bases at J, with 9 bases between the two ends. Germline V gives CDR1 SGHVS, CDR2 FQNEAQ. The CDR3 runs to 12 residues. The DNA of the CDR3 is TGTGCCAGCAGCTCCCGACACCCTGAAGCTTTCTTT. As protein: CASSSRHPEAFF.

This chain links TRBV7-6 with TRBJ2-1; 8 nucleotides line up with TRBD1. The CDR3 has 18 amino acids. In germline, CDR1 is SGHVS, CDR2 FNYEAQ. J was trimmed by 0 bases and V by 3 bases; bases with no gene match: 10. The CDR3 DNA reads as TGTGCCAGCAGCTTTGCCCTGACAGGGGTCAGCTCCTACAATGAGCAGTTCTTC. It is translated as CASSFALTGVSSYNEQFF.